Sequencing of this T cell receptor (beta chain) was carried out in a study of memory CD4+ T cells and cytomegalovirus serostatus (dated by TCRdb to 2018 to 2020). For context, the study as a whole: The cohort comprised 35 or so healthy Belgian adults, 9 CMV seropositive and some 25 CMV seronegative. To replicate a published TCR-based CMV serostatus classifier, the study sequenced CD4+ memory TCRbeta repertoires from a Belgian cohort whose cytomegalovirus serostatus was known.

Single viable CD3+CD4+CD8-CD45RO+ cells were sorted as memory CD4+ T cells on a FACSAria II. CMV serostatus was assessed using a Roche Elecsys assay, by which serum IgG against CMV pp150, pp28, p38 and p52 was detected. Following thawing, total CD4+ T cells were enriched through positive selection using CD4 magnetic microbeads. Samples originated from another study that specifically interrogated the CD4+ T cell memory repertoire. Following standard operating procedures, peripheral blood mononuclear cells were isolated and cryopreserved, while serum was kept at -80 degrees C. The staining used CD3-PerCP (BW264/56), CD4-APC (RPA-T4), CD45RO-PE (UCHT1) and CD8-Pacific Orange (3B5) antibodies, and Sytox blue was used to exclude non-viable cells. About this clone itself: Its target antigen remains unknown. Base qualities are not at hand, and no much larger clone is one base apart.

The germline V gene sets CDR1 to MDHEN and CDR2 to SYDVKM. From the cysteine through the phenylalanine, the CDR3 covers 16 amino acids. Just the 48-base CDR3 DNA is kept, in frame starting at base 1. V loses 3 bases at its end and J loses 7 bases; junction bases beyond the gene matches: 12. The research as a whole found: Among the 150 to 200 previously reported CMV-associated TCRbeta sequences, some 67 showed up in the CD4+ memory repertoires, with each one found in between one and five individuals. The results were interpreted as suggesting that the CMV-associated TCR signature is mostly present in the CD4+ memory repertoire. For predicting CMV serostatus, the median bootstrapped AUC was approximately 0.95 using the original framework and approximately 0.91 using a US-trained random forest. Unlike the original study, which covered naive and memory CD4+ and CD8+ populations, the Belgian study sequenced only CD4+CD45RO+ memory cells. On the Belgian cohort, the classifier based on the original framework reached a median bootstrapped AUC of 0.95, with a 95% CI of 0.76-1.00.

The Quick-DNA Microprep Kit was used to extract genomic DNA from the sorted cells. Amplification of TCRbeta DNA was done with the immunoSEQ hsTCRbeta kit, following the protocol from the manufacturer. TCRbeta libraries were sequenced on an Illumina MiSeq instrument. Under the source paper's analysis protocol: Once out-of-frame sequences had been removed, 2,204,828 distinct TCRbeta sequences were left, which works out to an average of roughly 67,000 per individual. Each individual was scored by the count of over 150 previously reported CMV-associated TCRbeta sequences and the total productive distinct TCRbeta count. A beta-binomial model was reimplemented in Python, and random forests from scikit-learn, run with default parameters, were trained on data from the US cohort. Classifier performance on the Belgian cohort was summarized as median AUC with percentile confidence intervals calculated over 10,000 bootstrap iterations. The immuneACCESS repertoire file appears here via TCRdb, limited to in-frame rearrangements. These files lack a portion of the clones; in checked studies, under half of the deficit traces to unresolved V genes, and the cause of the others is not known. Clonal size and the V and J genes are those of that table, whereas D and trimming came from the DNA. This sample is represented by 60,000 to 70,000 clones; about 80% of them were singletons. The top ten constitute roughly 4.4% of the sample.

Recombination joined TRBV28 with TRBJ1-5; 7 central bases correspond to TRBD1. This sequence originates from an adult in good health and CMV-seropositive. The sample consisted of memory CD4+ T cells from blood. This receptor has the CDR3 CASSFPQGGSGQPQHF. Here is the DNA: TGTGCCAGCAGTTTCCCTCAGGGGGGGTCTGGACAGCCCCAGCATTTT.